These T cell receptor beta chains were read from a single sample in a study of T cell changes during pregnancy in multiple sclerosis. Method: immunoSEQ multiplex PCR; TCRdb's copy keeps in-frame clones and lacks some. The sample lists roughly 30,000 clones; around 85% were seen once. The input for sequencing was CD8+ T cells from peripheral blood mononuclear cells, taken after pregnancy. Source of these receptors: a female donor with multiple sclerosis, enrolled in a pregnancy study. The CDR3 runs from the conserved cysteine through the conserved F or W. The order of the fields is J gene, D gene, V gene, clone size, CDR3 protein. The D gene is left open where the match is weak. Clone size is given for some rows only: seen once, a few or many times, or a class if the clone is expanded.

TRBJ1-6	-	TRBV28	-	CASSYSGEHSPLHF
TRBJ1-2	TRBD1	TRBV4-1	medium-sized	CASSHIQGQGAGGYTF
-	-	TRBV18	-	CASSPPGHTYEQYF
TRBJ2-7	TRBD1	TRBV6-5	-	CASSWDRGSYEQYF
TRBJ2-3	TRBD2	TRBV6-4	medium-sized	CASSSGGATDTQYF
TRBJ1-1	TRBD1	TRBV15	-	CATSESRGRGTEAFF
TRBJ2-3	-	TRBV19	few	CASSGGGAAADTQYF
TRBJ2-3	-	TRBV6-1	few	CASSEFRRAYTDTQYF
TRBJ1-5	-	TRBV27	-	CASSLDGRQSNQPQHF
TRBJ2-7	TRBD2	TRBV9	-	CASSVGDSGGSLTYEQYF
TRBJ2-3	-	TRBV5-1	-	CASARRGAYTDTQYF
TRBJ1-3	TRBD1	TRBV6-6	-	CASSSGTEGSGNTIYF
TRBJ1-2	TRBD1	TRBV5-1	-	CASSLGTGDGYTF
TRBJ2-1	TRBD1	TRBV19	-	CASSGTGYGEQFF
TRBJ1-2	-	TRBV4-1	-	CASSQEPAQAHYGYTF
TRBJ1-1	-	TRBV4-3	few	CASSQERDGHLNTEAFF
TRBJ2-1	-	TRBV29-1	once	CSVVRAGWDNEQFF
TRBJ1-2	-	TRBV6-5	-	CASSYSISFWERGYTF
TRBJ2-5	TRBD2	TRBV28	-	CASRTSGGLQGTQYF
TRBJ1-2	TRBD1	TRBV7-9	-	CASSLEDRGFPYGYTF
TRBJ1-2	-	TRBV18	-	CASSRTGRGYTF
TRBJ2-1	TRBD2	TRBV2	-	CASSVPTSGGAQDNEQFF
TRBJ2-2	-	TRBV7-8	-	CASSLATLELFF
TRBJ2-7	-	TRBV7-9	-	CASSQVQGRPPYEQYF
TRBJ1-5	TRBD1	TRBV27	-	CASCGQGANQPQHF
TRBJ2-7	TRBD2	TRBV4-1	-	CASSPTSGGAYEQYF
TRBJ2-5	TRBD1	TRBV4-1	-	CASSQRQGGQETQYF
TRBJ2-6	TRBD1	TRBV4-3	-	CASSPGQGAIGANVLTF
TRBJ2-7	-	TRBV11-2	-	CASSLEEGDRYEQYF
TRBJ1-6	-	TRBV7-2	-	CASSLRYNSPLHF
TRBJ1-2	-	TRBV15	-	CATSPRRPGGYTF
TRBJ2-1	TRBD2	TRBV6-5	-	CASSPGLAGVHEQFF
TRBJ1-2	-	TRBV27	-	CASSLSTDNNYGYTF
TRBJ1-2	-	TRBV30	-	CACASYGYTF
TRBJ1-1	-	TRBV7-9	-	CASSPPGGLEAFF
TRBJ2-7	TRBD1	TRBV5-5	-	CASKIPGQGYEQYF
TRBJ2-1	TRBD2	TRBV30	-	CALMIAGSHEQFF
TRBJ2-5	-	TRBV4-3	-	CASSQVRGQETQYF
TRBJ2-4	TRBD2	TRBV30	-	CAWTSGLAGPLQYF
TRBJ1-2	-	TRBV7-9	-	CASSLFMRSYYGYTF
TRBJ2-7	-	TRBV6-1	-	CASEDLPYEQYF
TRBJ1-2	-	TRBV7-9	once	CASSLVGSNYGYTF
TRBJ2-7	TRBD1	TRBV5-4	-	CASSLEGGYYEQYF
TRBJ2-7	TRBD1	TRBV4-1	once	CASSQEPTGVRREQYF
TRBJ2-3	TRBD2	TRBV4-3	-	CASSQVYSGGATDTQYF
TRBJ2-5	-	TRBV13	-	CASSPGGAEETQYF
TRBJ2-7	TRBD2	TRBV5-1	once	CASSLELAGGSYEQYF
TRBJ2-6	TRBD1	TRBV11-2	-	CASSPFPGTGTPGANVLTF
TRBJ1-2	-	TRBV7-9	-	CASSLVSAPLEDGYTF
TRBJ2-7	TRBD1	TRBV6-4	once	CASSALGQVYEQYF
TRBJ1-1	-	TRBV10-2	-	CASSEIIARGGYTEAFF
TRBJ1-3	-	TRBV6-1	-	CASSGRQFSGNTIYF
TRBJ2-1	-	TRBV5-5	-	CASSLGTSSYNEQFF
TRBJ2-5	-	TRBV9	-	CASGGAGAPETQYF
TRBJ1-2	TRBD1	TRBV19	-	CASSQSGTAYGYTF
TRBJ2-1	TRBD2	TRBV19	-	CASSIILSGGARNEQFF
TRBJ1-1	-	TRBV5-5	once	CASRYGRGRTEAFF
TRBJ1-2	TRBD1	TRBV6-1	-	CASSADRERGYTF
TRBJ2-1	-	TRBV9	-	CASSAGQYNEQFF
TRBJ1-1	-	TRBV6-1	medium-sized	CASSEEGTLNTEAFF